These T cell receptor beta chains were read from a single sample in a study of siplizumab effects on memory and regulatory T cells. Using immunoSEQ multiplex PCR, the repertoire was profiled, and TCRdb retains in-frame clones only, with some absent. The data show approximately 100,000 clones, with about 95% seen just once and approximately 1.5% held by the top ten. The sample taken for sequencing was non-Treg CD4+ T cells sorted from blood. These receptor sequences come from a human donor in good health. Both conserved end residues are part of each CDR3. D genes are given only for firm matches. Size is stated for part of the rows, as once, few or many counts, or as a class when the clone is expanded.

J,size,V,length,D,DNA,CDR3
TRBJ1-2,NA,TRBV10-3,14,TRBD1,TGTGCCATCAGTGAGGACAGGGAGGGCTATGGCTACACCTTC,CAISEDREGYGYTF
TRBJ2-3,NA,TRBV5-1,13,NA,TGCGCCAGCAGCCTCGGACTGTCAGATACGCAGTATTTT,CASSLGLSDTQYF
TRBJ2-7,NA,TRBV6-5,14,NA,TGTGCCAGCAGTTATGCAATGAGGGTGGGCGAGCAGTACTTC,CASSYAMRVGEQYF
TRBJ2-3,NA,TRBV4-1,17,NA,TGCGCCAGCAGCCAGGCCCAACAGGGGAGGAGCACAGATACGCAGTATTTT,CASSQAQQGRSTDTQYF
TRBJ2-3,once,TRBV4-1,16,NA,TGCGCCAGCAGCCAATCGTCGGGTAGTTACACAGATACGCAGTATTTT,CASSQSSGSYTDTQYF
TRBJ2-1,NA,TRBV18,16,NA,TGTGCCAGCTCACCACCGACGGGCACTACCTACAATGAGCAGTTCTTC,CASSPPTGTTYNEQFF
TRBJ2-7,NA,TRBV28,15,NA,TGTGCCAGCAGTTTGTTCCAGGGTTTGACCTACGAGCAGTACTTC,CASSLFQGLTYEQYF
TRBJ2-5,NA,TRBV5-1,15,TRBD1,TGCGCCAGCAGCACAGGACAGGGTGTGGAAGAGACCCAGTACTTC,CASSTGQGVEETQYF
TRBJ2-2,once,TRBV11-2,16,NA,TGTGCCAGCAGCTTCTATTCAGGGGTTCCACCGGGGGAGCTGTTTTTT,CASSFYSGVPPGELFF
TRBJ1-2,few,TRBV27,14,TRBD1,TGTGCCAGCAGTCCGACAGGGCCCAACTATGGCTACACCTTC,CASSPTGPNYGYTF
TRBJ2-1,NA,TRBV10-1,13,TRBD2,TGCGCCAGCATGGCTAGCGGCCAAGGTGAGCAGTTCTTC,CASMASGQGEQFF
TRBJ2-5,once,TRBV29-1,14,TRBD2,TGCAGCGTTGTCCCTAGCGGGTTCCAAGAGACCCAGTACTTC,CSVVPSGFQETQYF
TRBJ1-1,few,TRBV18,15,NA,TGTGCCAGCTCACCAAGGTCTTTAGGGATCACTGAAGCTTTCTTT,CASSPRSLGITEAFF
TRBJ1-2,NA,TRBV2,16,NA,TGTGCCAGCAGTGGGGACCGGGCCGCCCCTAACTATGGCTACACCTTC,CASSGDRAAPNYGYTF
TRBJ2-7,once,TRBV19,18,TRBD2,TGTGCCAGTAGACCGACCGGGACTAGCGGGAGAGGGGCCTACGAGCAGTACTTC,CASRPTGTSGRGAYEQYF
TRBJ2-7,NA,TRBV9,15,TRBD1,TGTGCCAGCAGCCCAGAGACAGGGGGCGATTTCGAGCAGTACTTC,CASSPETGGDFEQYF
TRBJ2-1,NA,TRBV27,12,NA,TGTGCCAGCAAGGAGGGAGGCAATGAGCAGTTCTTC,CASKEGGNEQFF
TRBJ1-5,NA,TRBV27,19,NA,TGTGCCAGCAGTTTAATCGACAGGAACGTCAGCTCTGGTAATCAGCCCCAGCATTTT,CASSLIDRNVSSGNQPQHF
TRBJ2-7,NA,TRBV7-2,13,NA,TGTGCCAGCAGCAGATCGCCCGACTACGAGCAGTACTTC,CASSRSPDYEQYF
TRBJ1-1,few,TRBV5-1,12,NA,TGCGCCAGCAGCTTGGCGATCCCCATGGCTTTCTTT,CASSLAIPMAFF
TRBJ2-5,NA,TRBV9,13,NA,TGTGCCAGCAGCGCCAGGGTCAGAGAGACCCAGTACTTC,CASSARVRETQYF
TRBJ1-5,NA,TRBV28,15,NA,TGTGCCAGCAGTAGCGACCCGGTGCGCAATCAGCCCCAGCATTTT,CASSSDPVRNQPQHF
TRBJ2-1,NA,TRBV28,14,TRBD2,TGTGCCAGCAGTTCGCTAGCGGGGTCGGATGAGCAGTTCTTC,CASSSLAGSDEQFF
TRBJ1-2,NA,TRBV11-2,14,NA,TGTGCCAGCAGACCCCCCGGCGCGACTTATGGCTACACCTTC,CASRPPGATYGYTF
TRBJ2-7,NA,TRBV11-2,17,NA,TGTGCCAGCAGCTCCATCCGGCGGGACAAGAGCTCCTACGAGCAGTACTTC,CASSSIRRDKSSYEQYF
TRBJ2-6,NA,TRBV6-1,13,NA,TGTGCCACCGTATTCTCTGGGGCCAACGTCCTGACTTTC,CATVFSGANVLTF
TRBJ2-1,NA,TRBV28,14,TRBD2,TGTGCCAGCAATCCCCTAGCGGGCCTCAATGAGCAGTTCTTC,CASNPLAGLNEQFF
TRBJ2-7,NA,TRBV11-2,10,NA,TGTGCCAGCAGCTCACGCGAGCAGTACTTC,CASSSREQYF
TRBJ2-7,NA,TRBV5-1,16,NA,TGCGCCAGCAGCTTGATTTCAGGGCGAACACCTTACGAGCAGTACTTC,CASSLISGRTPYEQYF
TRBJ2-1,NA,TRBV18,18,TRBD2,TGTGCCAGCTCACTCACCGTGACTAGCGGGAAACCCTACAATGAGCAGTTCTTC,CASSLTVTSGKPYNEQFF
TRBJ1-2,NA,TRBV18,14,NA,TGTGCCAGCTCACCCCCCCGGGGCAACTATGGCTACACCTTC,CASSPPRGNYGYTF
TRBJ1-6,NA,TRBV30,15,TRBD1,TGTGCCTGGAACAGACAGGGACGGATGAATTCACCCCTCCACTTT,CAWNRQGRMNSPLHF
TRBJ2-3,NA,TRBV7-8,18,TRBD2,TGTGCCAGCAGAACCAAACTAGCGGGAGGGCCTAGCACAGATACGCAGTATTTT,CASRTKLAGGPSTDTQYF
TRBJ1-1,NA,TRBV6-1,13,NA,TGTGCCAGCAGTGAGAGGGACAACACTGAAGCTTTCTTT,CASSERDNTEAFF
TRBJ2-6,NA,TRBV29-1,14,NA,TGCAGCGTCGGAAAGGACAGAAGCGCCAACGTCCTGACTTTC,CSVGKDRSANVLTF
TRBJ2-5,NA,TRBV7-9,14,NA,TGTGCCAGCAGGAGCGCGGGGGCAGGGGAGACCCAGTACTTC,CASRSAGAGETQYF
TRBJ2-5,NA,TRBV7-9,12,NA,TGTGCCAGCAGCTTGCCGCTAGAGACCCAGTACTTC,CASSLPLETQYF
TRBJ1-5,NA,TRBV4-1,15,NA,TGCGCCAGCAGCCTAATTATCGGTAGCAATCAGCCCCAGCATTTT,CASSLIIGSNQPQHF
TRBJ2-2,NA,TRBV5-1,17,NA,TGCGCCAGCAGCTTGGAACCGACGGGAGCGAACACCGGGGAGCTGTTTTTT,CASSLEPTGANTGELFF
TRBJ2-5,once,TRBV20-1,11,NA,TGCAGTGCTAGTCACGAGGAGACCCAGTACTTC,CSASHEETQYF
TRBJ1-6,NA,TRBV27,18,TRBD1,TGTGCCAGCAGTTCCGGGACAGGGAGACTAAGCTATAATTCACCCCTCCACTTT,CASSSGTGRLSYNSPLHF
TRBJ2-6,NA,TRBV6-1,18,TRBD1,TGTGCCAGCAGTGCCGACAGGGTTATGTCCTCTGGGGCCAACGTCCTGACTTTC,CASSADRVMSSGANVLTF
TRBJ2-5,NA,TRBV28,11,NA,TGTGCCAGCAGGGTATCAGAGACCCAGTACTTC,CASRVSETQYF
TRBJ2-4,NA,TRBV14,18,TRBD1,TGTGCCAGCAGCCCCAGAGCGACAGGGTGGGGGGCCAAAAACATTCAGTACTTC,CASSPRATGWGAKNIQYF